This T cell receptor beta chain was documented in a study of blood T cell repertoires in COVID-19. About the study: Samples of COVID-19 (acute and convalescent) were obtained from the United States, Italy and Spain. T cells, B-cell-depleted T cells, or PBMCs provided the cDNA or gDNA that served as material.

How the authors handled the data: Nucleated cell number was recorded as an estimate derived from reference gene primer amplification. Profiled with immunoSEQ multiplex PCR; TCRdb holds only in-frame clones, not every one. The V and J calls and clone size come from that table; D and trimming were worked out from the DNA. The data hold approximately 130,000 clones, with 88% observed a single time. V shed 2 bases and J shed 3 bases, with 20 bases lying between them. Germline CDR1 is MNHNS and CDR2 is SASEGT. This CDR3 contains 18 residues. The TCR was taken from a human donor in a cohort sampled during active COVID-19. The source material was peripheral blood. The chain combines TRBV6-1 with TRBJ2-4; D possibly corresponds to TRBD2 (5 bases). The CDR3 protein is CASSEFGGFSPSKNIQYF. DNA for the CDR3: TGTGCCAGCAGTGAATTTGGCGGGTTTTCTCCTAGCAAAAACATTCAGTACTTC.